Listed below are T cell receptor beta chains from one sample, sequenced in a study of blood T cell repertoires in COVID-19. TCRdb keeps only in-frame clones here, not all; method: immunoSEQ multiplex PCR. The sample has a few hundred thousand clones, 80% to 85% seen once. The sequencing sample was made of peripheral blood. The source of these receptors is a person aged 70 to 79 with COVID-19, enrolled during active disease. CDR3s include the opening cysteine and the closing phenylalanine or tryptophan. A D gene is named only where the DNA matches it firmly. Some rows have no size entry. The others give once, few or many, or a class for an expanded clone.

>.|.|TRBJ1-4|TRBV7-6
CASSGRQRATNEKLFF
TGTGCCAGCAGCGGACGACAGCGCGCAACTAATGAAAAACTGTTTTTT
>few|TRBD1|TRBJ2-4|TRBV2
CASSGYLTRTGLAKNIQYF
TGTGCCAGCAGTGGCTACCTAACTAGGACAGGGCTGGCCAAAAACATTCAGTACTTC
>many|.|TRBJ2-7|TRBV28
CASNRAAPPEQYF
TGTGCCAGCAACAGGGCCGCTCCTCCCGAGCAGTACTTC
>.|.|TRBJ2-6|TRBV19
CATAQGLAGANVLTF
TGTGCCACCGCTCAGGGGTTAGCTGGGGCCAACGTCCTGACTTTC
>once|.|TRBJ1-2|TRBV5-1
CASSLYGWGPSDGYTF
TGCGCCAGCAGCTTGTATGGTTGGGGGCCAAGTGATGGCTACACCTTC
>.|TRBD1|TRBJ1-4|TRBV27
CASTHRGPSTNEKLFF
TGTGCCAGCACCCACAGGGGCCCTTCAACTAATGAAAAACTGTTTTTT
>once|.|TRBJ2-7|TRBV5-1
CASSMQQGPYEQYF
TGCGCCAGCAGTATGCAACAGGGACCCTACGAGCAGTACTTC
>.|.|TRBJ2-1|TRBV7-2
CASSDGGVRDEQFF
TGTGCCTCCAGCGATGGAGGAGTAAGGGATGAGCAGTTCTTC
>.|.|TRBJ2-7|TRBV7-6
CASSPDRIRGGEQYF
TGTGCCAGCAGCCCCGACAGGATCCGAGGAGGAGAGCAGTACTTC
>.|TRBD2|TRBJ2-1|TRBV28
CASRVPPGSGGEQFF
TGTGCCAGCAGGGTACCCCCGGGCAGCGGGGGAGAGCAGTTCTTC
>.|TRBD1|TRBJ1-3|TRBV4-3
CASSQDRPGGLGNTIYF
TGCGCCAGCAGCCAAGATCGCCCAGGGGGCCTCGGAAACACCATATATTTT
>.|TRBD2|TRBJ2-2|TRBV2
CASNPERGGELFF
TGTGCCAGCAACCCTGAGCGGGGGGGGGAGCTGTTTTTT
>.|TRBD1|TRBJ1-1|TRBV6-6
CASLQRGRNTEAFF
TGTGCCAGTCTACAGAGGGGGCGGAACACTGAAGCTTTCTTT
>once|TRBD1|TRBJ1-5|TRBV19
CASSGTGNQPQHF
TGTGCCAGTAGCGGGACAGGTAATCAGCCCCAGCATTTT
>.|.|TRBJ1-2|TRBV6-5
CASSYQPDSNYGYTF
TGTGCCAGCAGTTACCAACCCGACAGTAACTATGGCTACACCTTC
>.|TRBD1|TRBJ1-6|TRBV18
CASSPRDSTNSPLHF
TGTGCCAGCTCACCACGGGACAGCACAAATTCACCCCTCCACTTT
>.|TRBD1|TRBJ1-4|TRBV5-6
CASSQQKWTGVKLFF
TGTGCCAGCAGCCAGCAGAAATGGACAGGGGTGAAACTGTTTTTT
>.|TRBD2|TRBJ2-1|TRBV6-6
CASSSSGSSYNEQFF
TGTGCCAGCAGCTCTAGCGGGAGTTCCTACAATGAGCAGTTCTTC
>.|.|TRBJ1-5|TRBV7-9
CASSLDSSSGNQPQHF
TGTGCCAGCAGCTTAGACAGCTCTTCGGGCAATCAGCCCCAGCATTTT
>.|.|TRBJ2-3|TRBV11-3
CASSLVPDTQYF
TGTGCCAGCAGCTTAGTCCCGGATACGCAGTATTTT
>once|.|TRBJ1-4|TRBV7-9
CASSLGTFTNEKLFF
TGTGCCAGCAGCTTAGGGACATTTACTAATGAAAAACTGTTTTTT
>.|.|TRBJ2-1|TRBV6-1
CASRGHSGSTYNEQFF
TGTGCCAGCCGTGGGCATAGCGGATCTACCTACAATGAGCAGTTCTTC
>.|TRBD1|TRBJ1-2|TRBV28
CATPADRDLNYGYTF
TGTGCCACCCCTGCAGACAGGGATCTTAACTATGGCTACACCTTC
>.|TRBD1|TRBJ1-4|TRBV4-1
CASSWDPDRGEKLFF
TGCGCCAGCAGCTGGGACCCGGACAGGGGTGAAAAACTGTTTTTT
>.|.|TRBJ2-7|TRBV4-3
CASSQDQRYEQYF
TGCGCCAGCAGCCAAGATCAGCGCTACGAGCAGTACTTC
>once|TRBD1|TRBJ2-7|TRBV11-2
CASSHPGTGDSSYEQYF
TGTGCCAGCAGCCATCCCGGGACAGGGGATTCCTCCTACGAGCAGTACTTC
>few|TRBD1|TRBJ2-2|TRBV19
CASSRQSTGGKTGELFF
TGTGCCAGTAGTCGCCAATCGACAGGGGGAAAGACCGGGGAGCTGTTTTTT
>.|TRBD2|TRBJ2-3|TRBV30
CAWRARGVTDTQYF
TGTGCCTGGAGAGCGCGGGGGGTCACAGATACGCAGTATTTT
>.|TRBD1|TRBJ1-2|TRBV7-3
CASSETGASYGYTF
TGTGCCAGCAGCGAAACAGGGGCGTCCTATGGCTACACCTTC
>.|.|TRBJ1-5|TRBV4-3
CASSHQFQPQHF
TGCGCCAGCAGCCACCAATTCCAGCCCCAGCATTTT
>.|.|TRBJ1-4|TRBV5-1
CASSFGQGGTNEKLFF
TGCGCCAGCAGCTTCGGTCAAGGGGGAACTAATGAAAAACTGTTTTTT
>.|.|TRBJ2-1|TRBV9
CASSPRLYNEQFF
TGTGCCAGCAGCCCAAGACTGTACAATGAGCAGTTCTTC
>.|.|TRBJ2-1|TRBV3-1/TRBV3-2
CASSPSGPSYNEQFF
TGTGCCAGCAGCCCCAGCGGACCTTCCTACAATGAGCAGTTCTTC
>.|TRBD2|TRBJ2-5|TRBV7-2
CASTPGPGGEWETQYF
TGTGCCAGCACCCCGGGACCGGGGGGGGAGTGGGAGACCCAGTACTTC
>.|.|TRBJ1-3|TRBV18
CASSTEGAGNTIYF
TGTGCCAGCTCGACCGAAGGGGCAGGAAACACCATATATTTT
>.|.|TRBJ1-2|TRBV3-1/TRBV3-2
CASSQEPDKPYGYTF
TGTGCCAGCAGCCAAGAACCGGACAAGCCCTATGGCTACACCTTC
>once|TRBD2|TRBJ2-1|TRBV19
CASSPRLAGGPNNEQFF
TGTGCCAGTAGTCCAAGACTAGCGGGAGGGCCTAACAATGAGCAGTTCTTC
>.|.|TRBJ1-1|TRBV5-1
CASSLASGQGISAFF
TGCGCCAGCAGCTTGGCGTCAGGGCAGGGGATATCAGCTTTCTTT
>.|TRBD1|TRBJ1-1|TRBV3-1/TRBV3-2
CASRQGQGGTEAFF
TGTGCCAGCAGACAGGGACAGGGAGGAACTGAAGCTTTCTTT
>.|.|TRBJ2-2|TRBV5-4
CASSLSVGQVIGELFF
TGTGCCAGCAGCTTGTCGGTGGGGCAGGTGATCGGGGAGCTGTTTTTT
>.|.|TRBJ2-3|TRBV5-1
CASSLNRGGNTDTQYF
TGCGCCAGCAGCTTGAACAGGGGAGGCAACACAGATACGCAGTATTTT
>.|.|TRBJ1-1|TRBV9
CASSVVSRVDTEAFF
TGTGCCAGCAGCGTAGTCTCCAGGGTGGATACTGAAGCTTTCTTT
>.|.|TRBJ1-2|TRBV20-1
CSASLAANYGYTF
TGCAGTGCTAGTCTAGCAGCTAACTATGGCTACACCTTC
>.|TRBD2|TRBJ2-3|TRBV9
CASSVDPGRAVDTQYF
TGTGCCAGCAGCGTAGATCCCGGGAGGGCCGTGGATACGCAGTATTTT
>.|.|TRBJ1-2|TRBV2
CASSRVTTDYGYTF
TGTGCCAGCAGTCGAGTAACTACGGACTATGGCTACACCTTC
>.|.|TRBJ1-6|TRBV4-1
CASSPQVSSYNSPLHF
TGCGCCAGCAGCCCGCAGGTCAGCTCCTATAATTCACCCCTCCACTTT
>.|TRBD1|TRBJ1-6|TRBV6-4
CASSDLAGGNSPLHF
TGTGCCAGCAGTGATCTCGCAGGGGGAAATTCACCCCTCCACTTT
>.|.|TRBJ1-5|TRBV5-5
CASRSIDSSNQPQHF
TGTGCCAGCAGGTCTATTGACAGCTCCAATCAGCCCCAGCATTTT
>.|.|TRBJ1-3|TRBV12-3/TRBV12-4
CASSPWTVGTIYF
TGTGCCAGCAGTCCTTGGACAGTCGGTACCATATATTTT
>.|TRBD2|TRBJ2-3|TRBV7-2
CASSLFPGGSTDTQYF
TGTGCCAGCAGCTTATTTCCCGGGGGGAGCACAGATACGCAGTATTTT
>.|.|TRBJ1-1|TRBV27
CASTPGGVWGGAFF
TGTGCCAGCACCCCCGGTGGGGTGTGGGGGGGGGCTTTCTTT